The T cell receptor (beta chain) described here comes from a study of blood T cells in healthy people across ages. The use of a sample-barcoded 5' primer and a J-beta primer mix characterized a second PCR of about 6 to 12 cycles. Every cDNA was tagged by a template-switch adaptor with 12 random nucleotides. A single record per CDR3 protein comes from TCRdb applying MiXCR to the 5' RACE reads. The sample consists of 870,000 or so distinct CDR3 sequences, more than 25% of them appearing once. About this clonotype itself: What it binds is unknown. The junction and the germline gene differ at one end; a read error may be behind it.

There are 15 residues in the CDR3. Study observations and caveats: Age showed a roughly linear inverse relationship with TCR beta diversity per million T cells. Estimates drawn from one million T cells were deemed to understate diversity. Long-lived donors had more naive CD4+ cells and higher diversity than aged donors.

The genes are TRBV12-3 or TRBV12-4 and TRBJ2-3, with 9 bases aligning to TRBD2. The specimen was blood. This receptor was taken from a woman older than 75 in good health. The CDR3 bases are TGTGCCAGCAGTCGGACTAGCGTGGGCACAGATGCGCAATATTTT. Translating it yields CASSRTSVGTDAQYF.